These T cell receptor beta chains were read from a single sample in a study of neurological immune-mediated disorders. TCRdb processed the 5' RACE reads anew with MiXCR; each CDR3 protein has one entry. The top ten hold approximately 7% of the sample, which has about 60,000 distinct CDR3 sequences, about 3.7% seen once. Source material: PBMCs. These receptors were obtained from a woman aged 55-70 years with multiple sclerosis. Each CDR3 is given with its conserved first and last residue. A D gene is named only where the DNA matches it firmly. Some rows have no size entry. The others give once, few or many, or a class for an expanded clone.

TRBV24-1	many	TRBJ2-1	-	TGTGCCACCAGTTACGGCGTCGAGCAGTTCTTC	CATSYGVEQFF
TRBV29-1	many	TRBJ2-3	TRBD1	TGCAGCGTTCGCGGGGACAGGATCACAGATACGCAGTATTTT	CSVRGDRITDTQYF
TRBV5-1	many	TRBJ1-1	TRBD1	TGCGCCAGCAGCTTGGCGGACAGGGGGCTTACTGAAGCTTTCTTT	CASSLADRGLTEAFF
TRBV9	many	TRBJ2-7	-	TGTGCCAGCAGCCCCGGACTCCGGCAGGACGACGAGCAGTACTTC	CASSPGLRQDDEQYF
TRBV12-3/TRBV12-4	many	TRBJ2-3	-	TGTGCCAGCTCCCAAGGGGTTGTCACAGATACGCAGTATTTT	CASSQGVVTDTQYF
TRBV5-1	many	TRBJ2-3	-	TGCGCCAGCAGCTTGGATGGGATAGATACGCAGTATTTT	CASSLDGIDTQYF
TRBV7-8	many	TRBJ1-5	TRBD1	TGTGCCAGCAGCTTAGTTGTAGGGACAGGCACTTATCAGCCCCAGCATTTT	CASSLVVGTGTYQPQHF
TRBV18	many	TRBJ2-7	-	TGTGCCAGCTCACCACAGTCCTCCTACGAGCAGTACTTC	CASSPQSSYEQYF
TRBV20-1	many	TRBJ1-2	-	TGCAGTGCTAATTCTGCGAGTATTTATGGCTACACCTTC	CSANSASIYGYTF
TRBV5-5	many	TRBJ2-7	TRBD1	TGTGCCAGCAGCTCGGACAGGGGGCTTTCCCTTAGCTCCTACGAGCAGTACTTC	CASSSDRGLSLSSYEQYF
TRBV5-1	many	TRBJ1-1	-	TGCGCCAGCAGCCATGGGGGTTCTCTGGAAGCTTTCTTT	CASSHGGSLEAFF
TRBV5-1	many	TRBJ1-4	TRBD1	TGCGCCAGCAGCTCCAATTCACAGGGGGCGGGAGAAAAACTGTTTTTT	CASSSNSQGAGEKLFF
TRBV7-9	many	TRBJ2-7	-	TGTGCCAGCAGCTTAGCCCCGGCGGGTTCCTACGAGCAGTACTTC	CASSLAPAGSYEQYF
TRBV20-1	many	TRBJ1-6	TRBD1	TGCAGTGCTACGACAGGGCCCTATAATTCACCCCTCCACTTT	CSATTGPYNSPLHF
TRBV9	many	TRBJ2-7	-	TGTGCCAGCAGCGTAGGGACTAAAGCTGACGAGCAGTACTTC	CASSVGTKADEQYF
TRBV29-1	many	TRBJ2-1	TRBD1	TGCAGCGCCGGACAGGGGGCGAATGAGCAGTTCTTC	CSAGQGANEQFF
TRBV27	many	TRBJ2-7	TRBD1	TGTGCCAGCAGTACGCTAACAGGGGTCGAGCAGTACTTC	CASSTLTGVEQYF
TRBV5-1	many	TRBJ2-3	-	TGCGCCAGCAGCTTGGGGGCAGGAGAAGGCGATACGCAGTATTTT	CASSLGAGEGDTQYF
TRBV20-1	many	TRBJ1-5	-	TGCAGTGCTAGGATGACAGGACACAATCAGCCCCAGCATTTT	CSARMTGHNQPQHF
TRBV6-5	once	TRBJ2-1	-	TGTGCCAGCGGACGCGGGATCTACAATGAGCAGTTCTTC	CASGRGIYNEQFF
TRBV5-6	-	TRBJ1-4	TRBD1	TGTGCCAGCAGCGACCTGGGGACAGCTGATGAAAAACTGTTTTTT	CASSDLGTADEKLFF
TRBV12-3/TRBV12-4	medium-sized	TRBJ2-3	TRBD1	TGTGCCAGCAGACCCAGACAGGGAACGCAGTATTTT	CASRPRQGTQYF
TRBV10-3	many	TRBJ2-1	TRBD2	TGTGCCATCAGTGACCCTCCCGGGACTAGCGGAACCGGCTACAATGAGCAGTTCTTC	CAISDPPGTSGTGYNEQFF
TRBV20-1	many	TRBJ2-1	TRBD2	TGCAGTGCTAGTCCTAGCGGGGTCTACAATGAGCAGTTCTTC	CSASPSGVYNEQFF
TRBV6-1	many	TRBJ1-6	-	TGTGCCAGCAGTGAAGCGGAGGAGGGGAATTCACCCCTCCACTTT	CASSEAEEGNSPLHF
TRBV4-1	many	TRBJ2-1	-	TGCGCCAGCAGCCCGTGGGGTAGCTCCTACAATGAGCAGTTCTTC	CASSPWGSSYNEQFF
TRBV29-1	many	TRBJ1-1	-	TGCAGCGTTGAATTTGGTTCAGCCCACACTGAAGCTTTCTTT	CSVEFGSAHTEAFF
TRBV9	-	TRBJ1-6	-	TGTGCCAGCAGCTTCTTACCGGAATCACCCCTCCACTTT	CASSFLPESPLHF
TRBV5-1	many	TRBJ2-2	-	TGCGCCAGCAGCCACGGCGCGGAGCTCGCGAACACCGGGGAGCTGTTTTTT	CASSHGAELANTGELFF
TRBV5-1	many	TRBJ1-1	-	TGCGCCAGCCGCCGGGACCCGTACGAAGCTTTCTTT	CASRRDPYEAFF
TRBV19	many	TRBJ1-2	TRBD1	TGTGCCAGTAGTTGGGGACAGATCAACTATGGCTACACCTTC	CASSWGQINYGYTF
TRBV19	-	TRBJ2-7	-	TGTGCCAGTAGTCTGACTCTAGCGATCTCCTACGAGCAGTACTTC	CASSLTLAISYEQYF
TRBV4-1	few	TRBJ2-3	-	TGCGCCAGCAGCCACCCGAGCCCACCGGATACGCAGTATTTT	CASSHPSPPDTQYF
TRBV20-1	many	TRBJ2-5	TRBD2	TGCAGTGCTAGAGATAGCGGGGGGGCCGGGAAGACCCAGTACTTC	CSARDSGGAGKTQYF
TRBV2	many	TRBJ2-4	-	TGTGCCAGCAGTGTCACGAGGGAAAACATTCAGTACTTC	CASSVTRENIQYF
TRBV5-1	many	TRBJ1-6	TRBD1	TGCGCCAGCAGCTTGGCAGCAGGGGGTAATAATTCACCCCTCCACTTT	CASSLAAGGNNSPLHF
TRBV4-1	many	TRBJ2-1	TRBD2	TGCGCCAGCAGCCAAGTGCTAGCGGGAGTTATCTACAATGAGCAGTTCTTC	CASSQVLAGVIYNEQFF
TRBV20-1	many	TRBJ2-7	TRBD1	TGCAGTGCTAGAGATGTATCGGGGACAGGGGGCTTGTACGAGCAGTACTTC	CSARDVSGTGGLYEQYF
TRBV20-1	many	TRBJ2-2	-	TGCAGTGCTAGAGTGATCGGGAGAGTCAACGGGGAGCTGTTTTTT	CSARVIGRVNGELFF
TRBV20-1	many	TRBJ2-1	TRBD2	TGCAGTGCCCCGACTAGCGGGGGTTACAATGAGCAGTTCTTC	CSAPTSGGYNEQFF
TRBV12-3/TRBV12-4	many	TRBJ2-7	TRBD1	TGTGCCAGCAGCCAAACTTTCCGGACAGGAGAGCAGTACTTC	CASSQTFRTGEQYF
TRBV18	-	TRBJ2-7	TRBD1	TGTGCCAGCTCACCCCCGGGACAGGGTTCCTACGAGCAGTACTTC	CASSPPGQGSYEQYF
TRBV5-1	many	TRBJ1-2	-	TGCGCCAGCAGCTCACAGTCTTCCTACACCTTC	CASSSQSSYTF
TRBV3-1	many	TRBJ2-1	TRBD2	TGTGCCAGCAGTGAGACGGGACTACCGATCTTC	CASSETGLPIF
TRBV30	many	TRBJ1-2	-	TGTGCCTGGAGAGGACGGAAGGATGGCTACACCTTC	CAWRGRKDGYTF
TRBV7-3	many	TRBJ2-3	TRBD1	TGTGCCAGCAGTGGGACAGTCGCGGATACGCAGTATTTT	CASSGTVADTQYF
TRBV7-6	many	TRBJ2-5	TRBD1	TGTGCCAGCAGCTTAGTAGGACAGGGCTGGGAGACCCAGTACTTC	CASSLVGQGWETQYF
TRBV7-2	many	TRBJ1-1	-	TGTGCCAGCAGCTTATCAGTGGCAGGGTTGGCTGAAGCTTTCTTT	CASSLSVAGLAEAFF
TRBV29-1	many	TRBJ2-1	TRBD2	TGCAGCGTTAAATCTAGCGGTACCTACAATGAGCAGTTCTTC	CSVKSSGTYNEQFF
TRBV27	many	TRBJ2-1	-	TGTGCCAGCAAGGGTTGGAGGGGGGACAATGAGCAGTTCTTC	CASKGWRGDNEQFF
TRBV25-1	many	TRBJ1-1	-	TGTGCCAGCAGTGAATATGATGGGGGGAGCGCTGAAGCTTTCTTT	CASSEYDGGSAEAFF
TRBV6-5	many	TRBJ2-6	-	TGTGCCAGCAGTTACATCCCAGCGATGGGGTCTGGGGCCAACGTCCTGACTTTC	CASSYIPAMGSGANVLTF
TRBV27	many	TRBJ2-3	TRBD2	TGTGCCAGCAGGGGTTGGGGGGGTAGCACAGATACGCAGTATTTT	CASRGWGGSTDTQYF
TRBV5-6	many	TRBJ2-1	-	TGTGCCAGCAAATACCTGACACTGAAGGACAATGAGCAGTTCTTC	CASKYLTLKDNEQFF
TRBV7-9	many	TRBJ2-7	-	TGTGCCAGCAGCCGATCAACAGGGACCTACGAGCAGTACTTC	CASSRSTGTYEQYF
TRBV20-1	many	TRBJ1-2	TRBD1	TGCAGTGCTAGAGTGTGGGACAGGGGATCTGGCTACACCTTC	CSARVWDRGSGYTF
TRBV2	many	TRBJ1-5	-	TGTGCCAGCAGTGGGGAGCAGCAAAAAAATCAGCCCCAGCATTTT	CASSGEQQKNQPQHF
TRBV20-1	many	TRBJ2-7	-	TGCAGTGCTAGAGATTCCCGGGCCTACGAGCAGTACTTC	CSARDSRAYEQYF
TRBV20-1	many	TRBJ1-5	-	TGCAGTGCTAGAGATCGAAACGGGGCGATGGGCAATCAGCCCCAGCATTTT	CSARDRNGAMGNQPQHF